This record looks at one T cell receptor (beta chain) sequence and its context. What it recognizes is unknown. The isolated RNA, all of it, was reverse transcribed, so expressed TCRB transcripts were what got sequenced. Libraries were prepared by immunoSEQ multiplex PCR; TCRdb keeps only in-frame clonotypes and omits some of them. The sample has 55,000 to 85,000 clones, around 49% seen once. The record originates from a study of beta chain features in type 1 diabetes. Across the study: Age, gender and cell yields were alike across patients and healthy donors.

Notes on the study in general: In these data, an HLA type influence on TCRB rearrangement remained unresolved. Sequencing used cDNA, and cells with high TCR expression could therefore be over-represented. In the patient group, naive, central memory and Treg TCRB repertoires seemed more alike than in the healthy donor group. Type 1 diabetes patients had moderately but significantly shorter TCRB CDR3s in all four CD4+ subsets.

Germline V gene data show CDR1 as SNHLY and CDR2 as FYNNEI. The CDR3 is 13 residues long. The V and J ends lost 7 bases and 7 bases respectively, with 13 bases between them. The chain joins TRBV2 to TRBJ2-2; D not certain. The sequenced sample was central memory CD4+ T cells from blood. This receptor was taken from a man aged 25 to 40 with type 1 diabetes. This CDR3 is CASKLGYGGELFF. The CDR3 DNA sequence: TGTGCCAGCAAGCTGGGCTATGGCGGGGAGCTGTTTTTT.